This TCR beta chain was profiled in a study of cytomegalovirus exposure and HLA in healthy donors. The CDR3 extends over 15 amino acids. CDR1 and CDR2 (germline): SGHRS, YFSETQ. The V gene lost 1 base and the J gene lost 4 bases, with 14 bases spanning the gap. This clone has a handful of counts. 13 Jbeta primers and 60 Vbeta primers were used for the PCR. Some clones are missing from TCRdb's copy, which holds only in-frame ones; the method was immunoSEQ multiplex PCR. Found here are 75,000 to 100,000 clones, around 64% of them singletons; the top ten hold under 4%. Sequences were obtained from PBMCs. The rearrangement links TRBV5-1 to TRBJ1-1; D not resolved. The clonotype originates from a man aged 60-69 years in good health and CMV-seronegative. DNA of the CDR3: TGCGCCAGCAGCTTGATAAGGGATCGGGGCACTGAAGCTTTCTTT. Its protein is CASSLIRDRGTEAFF.